This TCR beta chain was captured in a study of T cell repertoires in cytomegalovirus infection. Study-wide results and caveats: Predominance within the ex vivo response was attributable to HLA-C-restricted CMV-specific TCR beta clonotypes.

CDR1 is SGHTS, CDR2 YDEGEE, per germline. The CDR3 has 15 amino acids. The germline V and J ends were trimmed by 0 bases and 0 bases, with 7 bases remaining between them. This clonotype was detected only a few times. Its matching antigen is unknown. TCRdb passed the reads through MiXCR, listing each CDR3 protein once. Among some 800,000 distinct CDR3 sequences listed, about 27% were seen once. J is TRBJ1-3 and V is TRBV5-8; D unresolved. This clonotype was sampled from a human donor in good health (CMV status not recorded). Some clones in this sample may be carry-over from other donors' samples. The sequencing used cultured CD8+ T cells from PBMCs, collected from culture after CMV antigen stimulation. For the CDR3, the DNA is TGTGCCAGCAGCTTGGTAGCTAACTCTGGAAACACCATATATTTT. It encodes CASSLVANSGNTIYF.